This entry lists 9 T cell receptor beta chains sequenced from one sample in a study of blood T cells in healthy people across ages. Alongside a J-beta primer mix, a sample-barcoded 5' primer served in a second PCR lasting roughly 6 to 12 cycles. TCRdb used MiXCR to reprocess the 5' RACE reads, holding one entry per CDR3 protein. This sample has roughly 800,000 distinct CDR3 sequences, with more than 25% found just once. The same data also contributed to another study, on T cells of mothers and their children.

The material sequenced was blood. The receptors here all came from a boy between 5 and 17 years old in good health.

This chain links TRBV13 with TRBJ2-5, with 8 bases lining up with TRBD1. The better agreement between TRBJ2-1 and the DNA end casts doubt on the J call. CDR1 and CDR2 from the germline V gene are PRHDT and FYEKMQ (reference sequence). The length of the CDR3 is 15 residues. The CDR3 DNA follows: TGTGCCAGCAGCTTCTCACAGGGGGTCGGCAATGAGCAGTTCTTC. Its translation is CASSFSQGVGNEQFF.

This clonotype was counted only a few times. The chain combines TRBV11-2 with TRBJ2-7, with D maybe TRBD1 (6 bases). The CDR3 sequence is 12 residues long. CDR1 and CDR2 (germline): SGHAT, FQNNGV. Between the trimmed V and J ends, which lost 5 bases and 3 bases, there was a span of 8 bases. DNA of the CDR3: TGTGCCAGCAGCGGACAGCGCTACGAGCAGTACTTC. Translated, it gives CASSGQRYEQYF.

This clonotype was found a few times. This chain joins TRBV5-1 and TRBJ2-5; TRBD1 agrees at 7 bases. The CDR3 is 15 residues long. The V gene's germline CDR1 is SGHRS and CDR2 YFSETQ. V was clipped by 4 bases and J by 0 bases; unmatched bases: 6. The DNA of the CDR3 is TGCGCCAGCAGCCCCACGACAGGGTACCAAGAGACCCAGTACTTC. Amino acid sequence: CASSPTTGYQETQYF.

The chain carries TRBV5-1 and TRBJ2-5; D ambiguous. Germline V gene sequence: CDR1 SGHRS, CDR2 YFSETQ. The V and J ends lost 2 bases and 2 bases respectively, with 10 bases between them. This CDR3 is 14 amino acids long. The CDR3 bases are TGCGCCAGCAGCTTTATCACAGAACAAGAGACCCAGTACTTC. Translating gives CASSFITEQETQYF.

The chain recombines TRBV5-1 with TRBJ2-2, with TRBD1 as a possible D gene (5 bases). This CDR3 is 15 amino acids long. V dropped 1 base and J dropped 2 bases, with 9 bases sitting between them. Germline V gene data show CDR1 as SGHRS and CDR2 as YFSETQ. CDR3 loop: CASSLFRDNTGELFF. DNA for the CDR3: TGCGCCAGCAGCTTGTTCAGGGATAACACCGGGGAGCTGTTTTTT.

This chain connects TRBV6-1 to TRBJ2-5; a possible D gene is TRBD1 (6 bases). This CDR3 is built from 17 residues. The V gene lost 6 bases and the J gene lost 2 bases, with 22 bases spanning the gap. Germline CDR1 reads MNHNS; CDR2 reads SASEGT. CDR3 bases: TGTGCCAGCAGGGGAGTTCTTCCCGGGACATTTCAAGAGACCCAGTACTTC. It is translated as CASRGVLPGTFQETQYF.

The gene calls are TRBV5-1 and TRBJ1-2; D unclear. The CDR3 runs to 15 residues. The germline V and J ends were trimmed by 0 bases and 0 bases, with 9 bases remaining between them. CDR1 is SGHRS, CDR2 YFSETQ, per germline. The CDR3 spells CASSLDPGANYGYTF. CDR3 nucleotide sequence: TGCGCCAGCAGCTTGGACCCCGGAGCTAACTATGGCTACACCTTC.

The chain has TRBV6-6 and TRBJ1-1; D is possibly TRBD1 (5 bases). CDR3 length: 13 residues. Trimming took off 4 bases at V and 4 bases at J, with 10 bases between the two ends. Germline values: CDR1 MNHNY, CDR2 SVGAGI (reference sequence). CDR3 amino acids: CASSSQGLTEAFF. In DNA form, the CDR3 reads TGTGCCAGCAGTTCCCAGGGACTCACTGAAGCTTTCTTT.

The CDR3 sequence is CASSLFRGPGNGYTF. The CDR3 region has the DNA TGTGCCAGCAGCTTGTTTCGGGGCCCGGGGAATGGCTACACCTTC. This rearrangement joins TRBV5-5 to TRBJ1-2; D might be TRBD1 (5 bases). Trimming removed 1 base from V and 6 bases from J, with 16 bases in between. The CDR3 has 15 residues. Germline loops: CDR1 SGHKS, CDR2 YYEKEE (reference sequence).